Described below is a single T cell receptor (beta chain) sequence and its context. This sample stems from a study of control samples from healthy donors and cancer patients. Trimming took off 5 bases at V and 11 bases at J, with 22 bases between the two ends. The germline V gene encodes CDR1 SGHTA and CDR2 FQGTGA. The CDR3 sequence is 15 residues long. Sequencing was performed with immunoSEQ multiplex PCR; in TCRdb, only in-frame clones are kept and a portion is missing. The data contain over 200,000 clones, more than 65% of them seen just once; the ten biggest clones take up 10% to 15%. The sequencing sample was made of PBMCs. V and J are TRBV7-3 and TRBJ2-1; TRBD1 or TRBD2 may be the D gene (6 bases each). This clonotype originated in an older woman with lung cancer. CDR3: CASSPQGGQGNQQFF. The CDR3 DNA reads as TGTGCCAGCAGCCCGCAAGGGGGGCAGGGAAATCAGCAGTTCTTC.